The 25 T cell receptor beta chains in this list originate from one sample, sequenced in a study of memory CD4+ T cells and cytomegalovirus serostatus. The data were produced by immunoSEQ multiplex PCR, yet TCRdb's version contains in-frame clones alone and is incomplete. The data show some 45,000 clones, 70% to 75% seen once. The sort gate was single viable CD3+CD4+CD8-CD45RO+ cells for memory CD4+ T cells. Sequencing was done on a sample of memory CD4+ T cells from blood. The receptors originated from an adult in good health and CMV-seropositive.

CDR3 protein: CATSRDLGESGEAFF. In DNA form, the CDR3 reads TGTGCCACCAGCAGAGATCTAGGGGAGAGTGGCGAAGCTTTCTTT. The chain links TRBV15 to TRBJ1-1, with a possible D match to TRBD1 (5 bases). Germline CDR1 is LNHNV and CDR2 is YYDKDF (reference sequence). CDR3 size: 15 residues. Trimming left V 0 bases short and J 8 bases short, with 16 bases between. Looking up the rest from reference TRBV15 and TRBJ1-1 gives the full variable domain: DAMVIQNPRYQVTQFGKPVTLSCSQTLNHNVMYWYQQKSSQAPKLLFHYYDKDFNNEADTPDNFQSRRPNTSFCFLDIRSPGLGDTAMYLCATSRDLGESGEAFFGQGTRLTVV.

The V call is TRBV5-1, the J call TRBJ1-4; TRBD1 might be the D (5 bases). The germline gives CDR1 SGHRS, CDR2 YFSETQ. With 0 bases removed from V and 14 bases from J, the gap between germline ends came to 17 bases. This CDR3 spans 14 amino acids. CDR3 nucleotide sequence: TGCGCCAGCAGCTTGGGGACCGTTAATGAGGGGCTGTTTTTT. This codes for CASSLGTVNEGLFF.

This chain joins TRBV7-2 and TRBJ2-2, with 9 bases fitting TRBD1. CDR1 is SGHTA, CDR2 FQGNSA, per germline. The V gene end was trimmed by 0 bases and the J gene end by 8 bases; junction bases not matched to a gene: 1. This CDR3 is 14 amino acids long. The CDR3 DNA reads as TGTGCCAGCAGCTTAGCGGGACAGGGAGGGGAGCTGTTTTTT. This translates into CASSLAGQGGELFF.

The CDR3 reads CASSSTAGTSGGVAQYF. DNA for the CDR3: TGTGCCAGCAGCTCCACGGCCGGGACTAGCGGGGGGGTAGCGCAGTATTTT. The V and J genes are TRBV7-2 and TRBJ2-3, with TRBD2 matching over 16 bases. This CDR3 has 17 amino acids. The trim removed 4 bases at V and 10 bases at J, leaving 11 bases unmatched. The germline V gene has CDR1 SGHTA and CDR2 FQGNSA. The full variable domain, in which reference TRBV7-2 and TRBJ2-3 provide the parts outside the CDR3, is GAGVSQSPSNKVTEKGKDVELRCDPISGHTALYWYRQSLGQGLEFLIYFQGNSAPDKSGLPSDRFSAERTGGSVSTLTIQRTQQEDSAVYLCASSSTAGTSGGVAQYFGPGTRLTVL.

About this clone: A read error may account for a junction end that differs from germline. V gene TRBV5-6 combines with J gene TRBJ1-1; 11 bases fit TRBD1. CDR3 length: 12 residues. Per the germline V gene, CDR1 is SGHDT and CDR2 is YYEEEE. The CDR3 nucleotides are TGTGCCAGCAGCTTGAGGGACAGGGGGTTCGTCTTT. This encodes CASSLRDRGFVF.

This chain links TRBV5-1 with TRBJ2-2, with 8 bases lining up with TRBD2. V lost 6 bases, J lost 1 base, and 5 bases stayed unmatched. The CDR3 covers 15 residues. In germline, CDR1 is SGHRS, CDR2 YFSETQ. DNA of the CDR3: TGCGCCAGCAAGCCGGGACTAGGGAACACCGGGGAGCTGTTTTTT. As protein: CASKPGLGNTGELFF.

The chain recombines TRBV2 with TRBJ1-1, with 7 bases fitting TRBD1. The germline V gene has CDR1 SNHLY and CDR2 FYNNEI. The V and J ends lost 7 bases and 0 bases, in that order; junction bases with no gene match: 8. The CDR3 runs to 15 residues. CDR3 sequence reads: CASKMNRGLNTEAFF. The CDR3 DNA is TGTGCCAGCAAGATGAACAGGGGACTGAACACTGAAGCTTTCTTT. The full variable domain, rest sourced from reference TRBV2 and TRBJ1-1, is EPEVTQTPSHQVTQMGQEVILRCVPISNHLYFYWYRQILGQKVEFLVSFYNNEISEKSEIFDDQFSVERPDGSNFTLKIRSTKLEDSAMYFCASKMNRGLNTEAFFGQGTRLTVV.

The chain employs TRBV15 and TRBJ1-2; 8 bases align to TRBD1. From germline, CDR1 is LNHNV and CDR2 YYDKDF (reference sequence). The CDR3 is made up of 14 amino acids. The trim removed 5 bases at V and 4 bases at J, leaving 6 bases unmatched. As DNA, the CDR3 is TGTGCCACCAGCCCGACAGGGGACAGCTATGGCTACACCTTC. Its protein is CATSPTGDSYGYTF.

This chain joins TRBV19 and TRBJ2-7; 13 bases match TRBD2. The CDR3 totals 15 residues. Germline CDR1 reads LNHDA; CDR2 reads SQIVND (reference sequence). V lost 3 bases to trimming and J lost 1 base; unmatched junction nucleotides: 0. Here the CDR3 DNA reads TGTGCCAGTAGTATGACTAGCGGGGGGTCCTACGAGCAGTACTTC. As protein: CASSMTSGGSYEQYF.

CDR3 nucleotide sequence: TGCGCCAGCAGCCAAGGTCATGTAGCGGGGAGGGCCACAGTAAGCTACGAGCAGTACTTC. Protein sequence: CASSQGHVAGRATVSYEQYF. The chain recombines TRBV4-1 with TRBJ2-7; 8 bases match TRBD2. From germline, CDR1 is MGHRA and CDR2 YSYEKL. CDR3 length equals 20 residues. Trimming at V came to 1 base and at J to 3 bases, leaving 20 bases not matched to a gene.

The genes are TRBV7-6 and TRBJ1-1, with D maybe TRBD1 (6 bases). Per the germline V gene, CDR1 is SGHVS and CDR2 is FNYEAQ. Trimming cost V 4 bases and J 0 bases, with 9 bases left between them. The CDR3 spans 14 residues. The CDR3 is CASSSGQLNTEAFF. In DNA, the CDR3 is TGTGCCAGCAGCTCAGGACAGCTGAACACTGAAGCTTTCTTT.

V is TRBV18 and J is TRBJ2-7, with 9 bases matching TRBD1. V dropped 4 bases and J dropped 5; count of bases not matched to a gene: 6. The CDR3 has 14 amino acids. Per the germline V gene, CDR1 is KGHSH and CDR2 is LQKENI. CDR3 nucleotide sequence: TGTGCCAGCTCACTTTTACAGGGGGCCCACGAGCAGTACTTC. Protein product: CASSLLQGAHEQYF.

The chain links TRBV27 to TRBJ2-2, with a weak D call TRBD2 (6 bases). V was trimmed by 3 bases and J by 0 bases, leaving 11 bases between them. Germline CDR1 MNHEY, CDR2 SMNVEV (reference sequence). CDR3 length: 16 amino acids. CDR3 region: CASSFRRTTNTGELFF. The CDR3 bases are TGTGCCAGCAGTTTTCGGAGGACTACGAACACCGGGGAGCTGTTTTTT.

Regarding this clone: Other DNA sequences in this specimen translate into the identical CDR3. The gene calls are TRBV7-2 and TRBJ2-5; 11 bases are shared with TRBD2. Germline-derived CDR1 and CDR2 are SGHTA and FQGNSA. J was trimmed by 5 bases and V by 7 bases; bases with no gene match: 9. The CDR3 loop spans 15 amino acids. The CDR3 reads CASTHSSGGRETQYF. CDR3 DNA: TGTGCCAGCACACACTCTAGCGGGGGGCGGGAGACCCAGTACTTC.

The chain couples TRBV7-8 to TRBJ2-1; TRBD1 agrees at 7 bases. The trim removed 3 bases at V and 7 bases at J, leaving 3 bases unmatched. CDR1 and CDR2 (germline): SGHVS, FQNEAQ. The CDR3 has 13 residues. The CDR3 sequence is CASSFNRGNEQFF. DNA for the CDR3: TGTGCCAGCAGCTTTAACAGGGGAAATGAGCAGTTCTTC.

This chain uses TRBV19 with TRBJ1-1; 7 bases match TRBD1. The CDR3 extends over 14 amino acids. The germline V gene has CDR1 LNHDA and CDR2 SQIVND (reference sequence). V trimming: 4 bases; J trimming: 0 bases; junction bases outside the gene matches: 2. CDR3 sequence reads: CASSRDSMNTEAFF. The CDR3, as DNA: TGTGCCAGTAGTAGGGACAGCATGAACACTGAAGCTTTCTTT.

The chain couples TRBV2 to TRBJ1-4; no firm D call. V shed 1 base and J shed 8 bases, with 20 bases lying between them. CDR1 SNHLY and CDR2 FYNNEI come from the germline V gene. The CDR3 contains 17 residues. CDR3 loop: CASSEEGGQEKKEKLFF. The DNA of the CDR3 is TGTGCCAGCAGTGAAGAGGGAGGGCAGGAAAAAAAGGAAAAACTGTTTTTT.

This chain uses TRBV11-3 with TRBJ2-3; D call uncertain. V gave up 2 bases and J gave up 1 base, with 7 bases separating them. CDR3 size: 14 residues. Germline assignment: CDR1 SGHNT and CDR2 YENEEA. CDR3 nucleotides: TGTGCCAGCAGCTTATCGGCGGGCACAGATACGCAGTATTTT. This encodes CASSLSAGTDTQYF.

V and J are TRBV4-1 and TRBJ2-7; 9 nucleotides align to TRBD2. Germline values: CDR1 MGHRA, CDR2 YSYEKL. V lost 0 bases to trimming and J lost 7 bases; unmatched junction nucleotides: 13. This CDR3 region has 17 residues. The CDR3 region is CASSQDVMAGGPEEQYF. CDR3 nucleotide sequence: TGCGCCAGCAGCCAAGATGTAATGGCGGGGGGGCCAGAAGAGCAGTACTTC.

This chain joins TRBV5-1 and TRBJ2-1; D is ambiguous. Per germline, CDR1 SGHRS and CDR2 YFSETQ. This CDR3 comprises 14 residues. Between the trimmed V and J ends, which lost 4 bases and 1 base, there was a span of 9 bases. The CDR3 loop reads CASSTGQSYNEQFF. In DNA form, the CDR3 reads TGCGCCAGCAGCACCGGCCAATCCTACAATGAGCAGTTCTTC.

The V and J genes are TRBV7-8 and TRBJ2-5, with TRBD2 matching over 16 bases. This CDR3 spans 15 amino acids. Germline lookup yields CDR1 SGHVS and CDR2 FQNEAQ. V was clipped by 5 bases and J by 7 bases; unmatched bases: 4. CDR3 DNA: TGTGCCAGCAGCCCCGGGACTAGCGGGGGGGCGACCCAGTACTTC. Its translation: CASSPGTSGGATQYF.

This sequence joins TRBV18 and TRBJ1-5; D is unclear. Germline loops: CDR1 KGHSH, CDR2 LQKENI. V was cut by 2 bases and J by 0 bases, with 14 bases left in between. The CDR3 is made up of 17 amino acids. The DNA for the CDR3 is TGTGCCAGCTCACCAGAGGTAGAACAGTATAGCAATCAGCCCCAGCATTTT. Its protein product is CASSPEVEQYSNQPQHF.

This clone occurred a few times. The V call is TRBV2, the J call TRBJ1-2, with D unclear. Trimming took 7 bases from V and 4 from J, leaving 13 bases between them. Germline V lookup: CDR1 SNHLY, CDR2 FYNNEI. The CDR3 totals 13 residues. CDR3 DNA sequence: TGTGCCAGCACCCCGCGGGGTGGCTATGGCTACACCTTC. The encoded protein is CASTPRGGYGYTF.

The chain has TRBV6-6 and TRBJ1-1; no definite D call. Germline values: CDR1 MNHNY, CDR2 SVGAGI (reference sequence). This CDR3 region has 15 residues. Trimming removed 0 bases from V and 1 base from J, with 9 bases in between. The chain's CDR3 is CASSYSQSGNTEAFF. CDR3 in DNA: TGTGCCAGCAGTTACTCGCAGTCCGGGAACACTGAAGCTTTCTTT.

The gene calls are TRBV28 and TRBJ1-3, with TRBD1 matching 8 bases. J gave up 3 bases and V 5 bases, and 12 bases lay outside the gene matches. CDR3 length: 17 amino acids. Germline CDR1 reads MDHEN; CDR2 reads SYDVKM. The CDR3 nucleotides read TGTGCCAGCAGTCCCCCGGCCGGGACAGGTTTTGGAAACACCATATATTTT. As protein: CASSPPAGTGFGNTIYF.